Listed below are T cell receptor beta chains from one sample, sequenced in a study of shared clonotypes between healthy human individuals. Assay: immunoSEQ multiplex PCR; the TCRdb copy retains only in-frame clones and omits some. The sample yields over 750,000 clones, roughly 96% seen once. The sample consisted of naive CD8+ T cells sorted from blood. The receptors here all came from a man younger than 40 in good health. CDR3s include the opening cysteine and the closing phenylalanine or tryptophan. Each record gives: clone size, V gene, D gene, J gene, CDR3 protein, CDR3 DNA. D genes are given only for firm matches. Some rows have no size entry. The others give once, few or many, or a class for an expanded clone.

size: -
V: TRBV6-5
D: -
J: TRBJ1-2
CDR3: CASGFWAGAASGYTF
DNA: TGTGCCAGCGGGTTTTGGGCAGGGGCAGCTTCTGGCTACACCTTC

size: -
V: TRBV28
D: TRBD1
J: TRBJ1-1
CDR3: CASSFLVLSDVGTGFEAFF
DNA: TGTGCCAGCAGTTTTTTGGTGCTTTCCGACGTGGGGACAGGGTTTGAAGCTTTCTTT

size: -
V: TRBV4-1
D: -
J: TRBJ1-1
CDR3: CASSQQPNVNTEAFF
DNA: TGCGCCAGCAGCCAACAGCCGAACGTGAACACTGAAGCTTTCTTT

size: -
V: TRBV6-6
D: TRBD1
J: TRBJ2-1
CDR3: CASSPPGTVTNEQFF
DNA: TGTGCCAGCAGTCCTCCCGGGACAGTTACAAATGAGCAGTTCTTC

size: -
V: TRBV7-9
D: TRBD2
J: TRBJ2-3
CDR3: CASSPTSGSTTDTQYF
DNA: TGTGCCAGCAGCCCGACTAGCGGATCTACCACAGATACGCAGTATTTT

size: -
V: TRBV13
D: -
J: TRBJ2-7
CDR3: CASSLAGYRTYEQYF
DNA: TGTGCCAGCAGCTTAGCGGGTTATCGAACCTACGAGCAGTACTTC

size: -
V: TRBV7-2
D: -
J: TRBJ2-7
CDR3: CASSLAVRGYSYEQYF
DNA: TGTGCCAGCAGCTTAGCGGTCAGGGGCTACTCCTACGAGCAGTACTTC

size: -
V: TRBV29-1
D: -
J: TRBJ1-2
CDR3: CSVDGAGTNGYTF
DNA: TGCAGCGTTGATGGAGCCGGGACGAATGGCTACACCTTC

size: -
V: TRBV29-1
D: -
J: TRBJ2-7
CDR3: CSVEAGNYEQYF
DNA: TGCAGCGTTGAGGCCGGGAACTACGAGCAGTACTTC

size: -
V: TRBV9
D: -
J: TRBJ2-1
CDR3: CASSFQLQGSYNEQFF
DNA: TGTGCCAGCAGCTTTCAACTACAGGGTTCCTACAATGAGCAGTTCTTC

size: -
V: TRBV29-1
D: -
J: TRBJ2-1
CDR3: CSVEGQGSYNEQFF
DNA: TGCAGCGTAGAAGGGCAAGGGTCCTACAATGAGCAGTTCTTC

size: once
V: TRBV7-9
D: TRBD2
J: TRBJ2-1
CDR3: CASSSVGAGRVTEQFF
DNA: TGTGCCAGCAGCTCCGTCGGGGCCGGGAGGGTGACTGAGCAGTTCTTC

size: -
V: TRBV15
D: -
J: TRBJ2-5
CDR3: CATSTSGVGETQYF
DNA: TGTGCCACCAGCACTTCGGGAGTTGGAGAGACCCAGTACTTC

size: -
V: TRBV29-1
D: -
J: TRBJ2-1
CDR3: CSVDAAREQFF
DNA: TGCAGCGTTGATGCGGCACGTGAGCAGTTCTTC

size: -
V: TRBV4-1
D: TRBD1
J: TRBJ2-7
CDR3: CASSTRTGRYEQYF
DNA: TGCGCCAGCAGCACCCGGACAGGGAGGTACGAGCAGTACTTC

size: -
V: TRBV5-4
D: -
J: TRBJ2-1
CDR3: CASSFASTYNEQFF
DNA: TGTGCCAGCAGCTTTGCTAGTACCTACAATGAGCAGTTCTTC

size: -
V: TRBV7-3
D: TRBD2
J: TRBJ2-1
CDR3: CASSSYSGSSYNEQFF
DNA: TGTGCCAGCAGCTCTTATAGCGGGAGCTCCTACAATGAGCAGTTCTTC

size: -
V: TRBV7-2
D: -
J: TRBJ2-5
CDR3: CASSLAFETQYF
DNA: TGTGCCAGCAGCTTGGCTTTTGAGACCCAGTACTTC

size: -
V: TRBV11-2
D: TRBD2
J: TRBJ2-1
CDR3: CASSLGLAGGSSYNEQFF
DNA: TGTGCCAGCAGCTTGGGACTAGCGGGAGGGAGCTCCTACAATGAGCAGTTCTTC

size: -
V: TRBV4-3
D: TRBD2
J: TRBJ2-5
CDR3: CASSQGAGGSSETQYF
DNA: TGCGCCAGCAGCCAAGGGGCGGGAGGGAGTTCAGAGACCCAGTACTTC

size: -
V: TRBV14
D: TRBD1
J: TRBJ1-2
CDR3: CASSLSHPPGTGGRYGYTF
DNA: TGTGCCAGCAGCTTAAGCCACCCCCCAGGGACAGGGGGCCGGTATGGCTACACCTTC

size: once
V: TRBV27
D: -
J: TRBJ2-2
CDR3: CASKYWDTNTGELFF
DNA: TGTGCCAGCAAGTATTGGGATACGAACACCGGGGAGCTGTTTTTT

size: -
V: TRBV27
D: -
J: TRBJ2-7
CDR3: CASKNPRSYEQYF
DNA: TGTGCCAGCAAGAATCCCAGATCCTACGAGCAGTACTTC

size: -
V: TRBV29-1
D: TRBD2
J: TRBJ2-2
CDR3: CSVEGTGTSGIGGELFF
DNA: TGCAGCGTTGAGGGGACAGGGACTAGCGGGATCGGCGGGGAGCTGTTTTTT

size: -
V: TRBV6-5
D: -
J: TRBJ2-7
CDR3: CASSFGTADAQYF
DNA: TGTGCCAGCAGTTTCGGGACCGCGGACGCGCAGTACTTC

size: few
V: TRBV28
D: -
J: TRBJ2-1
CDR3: CASSLVVGGAYNEQFF
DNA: TGTGCCAGCAGCCTCGTTGTGGGGGGAGCCTACAATGAGCAGTTCTTC

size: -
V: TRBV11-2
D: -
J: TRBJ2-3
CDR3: CASTSTDTQYF
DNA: TGTGCCAGCACCAGCACAGATACGCAGTATTTT

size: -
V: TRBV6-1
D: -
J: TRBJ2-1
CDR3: CASRDRYNEQFF
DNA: TGTGCCAGCAGAGACCGTTACAATGAGCAGTTCTTC

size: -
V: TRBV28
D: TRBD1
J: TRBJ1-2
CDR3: CASSPGDTGQHYGWTF
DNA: TGTGCCAGCAGTCCTGGAGATACGGGACAGCACTATGGATGGACCTTC

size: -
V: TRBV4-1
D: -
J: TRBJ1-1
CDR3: CASSQEENTEAFF
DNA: TGCGCCAGCAGCCAAGAAGAGAACACTGAAGCTTTCTTT

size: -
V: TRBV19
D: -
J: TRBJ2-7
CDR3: CASSTSTSSYEQYF
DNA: TGTGCCAGTAGTACCTCGACTAGCTCCTACGAGCAGTACTTC

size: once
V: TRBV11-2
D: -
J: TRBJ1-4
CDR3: CASSLGVAEGEKLFF
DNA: TGTGCCAGCAGCTTAGGGGTGGCAGAAGGTGAAAAACTGTTTTTT

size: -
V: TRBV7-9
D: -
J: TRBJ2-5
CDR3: CASRHLQETQYF
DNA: TGTGCCAGCAGACATCTACAAGAGACCCAGTACTTC

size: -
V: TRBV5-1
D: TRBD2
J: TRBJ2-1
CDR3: CASSLKLAGRDNEQFF
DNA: TGCGCCAGCAGCCTCAAACTAGCGGGGCGAGACAATGAGCAGTTCTTC

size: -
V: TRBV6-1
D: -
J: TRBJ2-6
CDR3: CAINPSGANVLTF
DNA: TGTGCCATAAACCCATCCGGGGCCAACGTCCTGACTTTC

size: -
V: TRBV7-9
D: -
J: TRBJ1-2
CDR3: CASTPGLDYGYTF
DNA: TGTGCCAGCACCCCGGGGTTAGACTATGGCTACACCTTC

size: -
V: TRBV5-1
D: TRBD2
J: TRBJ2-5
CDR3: CASSFDHSGQETQYF
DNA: TGCGCCAGCAGCTTCGACCATAGCGGGCAAGAGACCCAGTACTTC